This T cell receptor beta chain was found in a study of blood T cell repertoires in COVID-19. As for the study in general: From T cells, B-cell-depleted T cells, or PBMCs came the material, which was cDNA or gDNA.

Assignment of participants to cohorts was predicated upon participant-reported clinical history. Per the study methods: Reference gene primer amplification gave nucleated cell count estimates. Profiling relied on immunoSEQ multiplex PCR, and the TCRdb table lists in-frame clones only, not all of them. V and J calls and clone size are those listed in that table; D and trimming were worked out from the DNA. The sample contains hundreds of thousands of clones, 86% of which appear only once. The CDR3 spans 15 residues. Deletions cut 3 bases from V and 5 bases from J, with 16 bases between. The germline CDR1 and CDR2 sequences are LGHDT and YNNKEL (reference sequence).

This clonotype originated in a woman aged 40 to 50 with acute COVID-19. The chain employs TRBV3-1 (or the pseudogene TRBV3-2) and TRBJ1-2, with TRBD1 as a possible D gene (6 bases). Sequencing used PBMCs or T cells enriched from blood (not recorded which). The CDR3 bases are TGTGCCAGCAGCCAGGGAGGGGGAGGAAGATATGGCTACACCTTC. Translated: CASSQGGGGRYGYTF.